Included here is one TCR beta chain sequence, with context. Antigen unknown. The record originates from a study of cytomegalovirus exposure and HLA in healthy donors. Repertoires were generated with immunoSEQ multiplex PCR, while TCRdb's copy carries only in-frame clones and drops some. The sample shows 170,000 or so clones, about 86% of them seen only once. Germline-derived CDR1 and CDR2 are MNHEY and SMNVEV (reference sequence). This CDR3 comprises 12 residues. Trimming removed 2 bases at V and 12 bases at J, with 13 bases between. General observations from the study: In vitro assays verified that three CMV-associated chains recognized CMV antigens specifically. It was 164 TCR beta chains that were listed as cytomegalovirus-associated.

Sequencing used PBMCs. The genes are TRBV27 and TRBJ1-1, with unresolved D. The TCR was taken from a young woman in good health and CMV-seropositive. The chain's CDR3 is CASSLIEGVTFF. Written as DNA, the CDR3 is TGTGCCAGCAGTTTAATAGAGGGTGTGACTTTCTTT.